Each of the 23 T cell receptor beta chains below was sequenced from the same sample in a study of response to subunit inactivated influenza vaccine. TCRdb used MiXCR to reprocess the RT-PCR reads, holding one entry per CDR3 protein. The repertoire holds about 170,000 distinct CDR3 sequences, with over 9.5% as singletons. These data are also associated with another study on T cells expressing NK-cell markers. That work adds: The TCR beta cDNA came from 5'RACE template switching with UMIs.

Sequenced here: CD8+ T cells sorted from PBMCs, sampled roughly 12 days after vaccination. The receptor set was obtained from a middle-aged man who received an inactivated influenza vaccine.

There are a few counts of this clonotype. The chain couples TRBV27 to TRBJ2-7; 8 nucleotides match TRBD1. J was trimmed by 3 bases and V by 4 bases; bases with no gene match: 20. This CDR3 is 19 amino acids long. The germline V gene has CDR1 MNHEY and CDR2 SMNVEV (reference sequence). CDR3: CASSSDLPTRDRNIYEQYF. CDR3 DNA sequence: TGTGCCAGCAGTTCCGACCTCCCGACCCGGGACAGGAATATCTACGAGCAGTACTTC.

The chain couples TRBV10-3 to TRBJ2-3; 9 bases line up with TRBD1. This CDR3 comprises 16 residues. Germline lookup yields CDR1 ENHRY and CDR2 SYGVKD. The V gene end was trimmed by 6 bases and the J gene end by 6 bases; junction bases not matched to a gene: 13. The CDR3 nucleotides read TGTGCCATCAGGGGGACAGGGAATGTCGGCGGTGATACGCAGTATTTT. The encoded protein is CAIRGTGNVGGDTQYF.

The chain couples TRBV27 to TRBJ2-3; 11 bases match TRBD1. The CDR3 spans 16 residues. J was trimmed by 6 bases and V by 1 base; bases with no gene match: 6. Germline V gene sequence: CDR1 MNHEY, CDR2 SMNVEV (reference sequence). The CDR3 loop reads CASSLLGTGGVDTQYF. The CDR3 coding sequence is TGTGCCAGCAGTTTATTGGGGACAGGGGGTGTGGATACGCAGTATTTT.

To note about this clonotype: This CDR3 is missing its conserved last phenylalanine or tryptophan, likely due to a read error. The chain has TRBV10-3 and TRBJ2-3, with a weak D call TRBD2 (6 bases). This CDR3 spans 14 amino acids. V lost 3 bases and J lost 4, with 11 bases in between. Looked up from germline, CDR1 is ENHRY and CDR2 is SYGVKD. The CDR3 DNA follows: TGTGCCATCAGTGACCCAGGAGGGCCAGATACGCAGTATTGT. The encoded protein is CAISDPGGPDTQYC.

This clonotype was recorded at least ten times. The rearrangement joins TRBV4-1 to TRBJ1-5; D unresolved. CDR1 and CDR2 (germline): MGHRA, YSYEKL. The CDR3 runs to 15 residues. The germline V and J ends were trimmed by 0 bases and 4 bases, with 10 bases remaining between them. The CDR3 DNA is TGCGCCAGCAGCCAAGAATGGCAGTCGAATCAGCCCCAGCATTTT. Amino acid sequence: CASSQEWQSNQPQHF.

The sample holds a few counts of this clonotype. The chain combines TRBV12-3 or TRBV12-4 with TRBJ1-1; D possibly corresponds to TRBD1 (5 bases). V was cut by 3 bases and J by 5 bases, with 16 bases left in between. The CDR3 runs to 15 residues. The CDR3, as DNA: TGTGCCAGCAGTTTCGGGGGTCTGGGGGTTACTGAAGCTTTCTTT. Amino acid sequence: CASSFGGLGVTEAFF.

The V and J genes are TRBV7-9 and TRBJ2-2, with D uncertain. CDR1 is SEHNR, CDR2 FQNEAQ, per germline (reference sequence). The CDR3 extends over 15 amino acids. Trimming pared 5 bases from V and 3 bases from J, leaving 13 bases between. CDR3 region: CASSPRTQHTGELFF. Here the CDR3 DNA reads TGTGCCAGCAGCCCCCGAACACAGCACACCGGGGAGCTGTTTTTT.

The chain recombines TRBV10-2 with TRBJ1-5; D gene ambiguous. The germline V gene has CDR1 WSHSY and CDR2 SAAADI. The CDR3 length is 16 residues. Trimming removed 3 bases at V and 2 bases at J, with 14 bases between. The CDR3 coding sequence is TGCGCCAGCAGTGATATTTATTTCAAGGGCAATCAGCCCCAGCATTTT. It codes for CASSDIYFKGNQPQHF.

This clonotype was seen only a few times. This chain connects TRBV6-6 to TRBJ2-3, with D unclear. V was shortened by 0 bases and J by 3 bases, with 4 bases between the two germline ends. CDR3 length: 13 residues. Per the germline V gene, CDR1 is MNHNY and CDR2 is SVGAGI (reference sequence). Here the CDR3 DNA reads TGTGCCAGCAGTTACTCCGGGACAGATACGCAGTATTTT. This codes for CASSYSGTDTQYF.

This clonotype appeared a few times. The rearrangement uses TRBV11-1 and TRBJ2-1; 8 positions agree with TRBD2. V shed 5 bases, J shed 2 bases, and the junction held 17 bases outside the gene matches. The CDR3 covers 19 residues. CDR1 and CDR2 from the germline V gene are SGHAT and FQDESV (reference sequence). DNA for the CDR3: TGTGCCAGCAGCACGAGTCGAGCGGGAGAGGGGACCACCTACAATGAGCAGTTCTTC. It encodes CASSTSRAGEGTTYNEQFF.

J is TRBJ1-1 and V is TRBV20-1, with D tentatively TRBD1 (5 bases). Germline CDR1 DFQATT, CDR2 SNEGSKA (reference sequence). V lost 5 bases to trimming and J lost 3 bases, with 19 bases between them. The CDR3 consists of 15 residues. The CDR3 sequence is CSAFPVAGLDTEAFF. The DNA for the CDR3 is TGCAGTGCTTTTCCCGTGGCAGGGCTAGACACTGAAGCTTTCTTT.

The V and J genes are TRBV6-5 and TRBJ2-2, with a tentative D call TRBD2 (7 bases). The ends were cut back, 1 base at V and 6 bases at J, with 12 bases in the middle. The CDR3 consists of 15 residues. Germline V gene sequence: CDR1 MNHEY, CDR2 SVGAGI. The CDR3 coding sequence is TGTGCCAGCAGTTACTGGGAGGGGGGCGCCGGGGAGCTGTTTTTT. Its translation: CASSYWEGGAGELFF.

This clonotype has more than one count but fewer than ten. The junction shows a germline mismatch at one end, possibly a read error. This chain uses TRBV12-3 or TRBV12-4 with TRBJ1-1; D is unclear. The CDR3 is 12 residues long. CDR3 coding DNA: TGTGCCAGCAGATTAGCAGATTTTGAAGCTTTCTTT. This encodes CASRLADFEAFF.

This clonotype was seen a handful of times. The genes are TRBV5-1 and TRBJ1-4; possible D gene TRBD1, 5 bases. The V and J ends lost 1 base and 6 bases respectively, with 10 bases between them. The CDR3 extends over 14 amino acids. Germline V gives CDR1 SGHRS, CDR2 YFSETQ. For the CDR3, the DNA is TGCGCCAGCAGCTTGAACAGGAGTGATGAAAAACTGTTTTTT. The encoded protein is CASSLNRSDEKLFF. Drawing the rest from reference TRBV5-1 and TRBJ1-4, the complete variable domain is KAGVTQTPRYLIKTRGQQVTLSCSPISGHRSVSWYQQTPGQGLQFLFEYFSETQRNKGNFPGRFSGRQFSNSRSEMNVSTLELGDSALYLCASSLNRSDEKLFFGSGTQLSVL.

This clonotype was observed many times. The chain carries TRBV7-9 and TRBJ2-3, with no clear D. The germline gives CDR1 SEHNR, CDR2 FQNEAQ (reference sequence). The V end lost 4 bases, the J end lost 3 bases, and 5 bases lay between the germline ends. The CDR3 contains 12 residues. The CDR3 loop is CASSSQTDTQYF. The CDR3 nucleotides read TGTGCCAGCAGCTCCCAAACAGATACGCAGTATTTT.

The CDR3 sequence: CASSNILLGTSGGGETQYF. The CDR3, as DNA: TGTGCCAGCTCCAATATTCTCCTTGGGACTAGCGGGGGCGGAGAGACCCAGTACTTC. The V call is TRBV6-2 or TRBV6-3, the J call TRBJ2-5, with 14 bases aligning to TRBD2. Unmatched junction bases numbered 18, after V lost 8 bases and J lost 4 bases. Germline assignment: CDR1 MNHEY and CDR2 SVGEGT. This CDR3 is built from 19 residues.

This clonotype appeared a few times. This chain links TRBV7-2 with TRBJ2-7; possibly TRBD1 or TRBD2 for D (5 bases each). The CDR3 totals 14 residues. Trimming pared 3 bases from V and 3 bases from J, leaving 12 bases between. Germline CDR1 reads SGHTA; CDR2 reads FQGNSA. DNA for the CDR3: TGTGCCAGCAGCTTCCACTGGGACGGCTACGAGCAGTACTTC. Its translation is CASSFHWDGYEQYF.

The genes are TRBV7-6 and TRBJ1-5, with D tentatively TRBD1 (5 bases). Trimming removed 1 base at V and 13 bases at J, with 17 bases between. This CDR3 spans 14 amino acids. CDR1 and CDR2 (germline): SGHVS, FNYEAQ. CDR3 nucleotide sequence: TGTGCCAGCAGCTTAGGCGCAGGGAATCAGCAGCAGCATTTT. It yields the protein CASSLGAGNQQQHF.

This clonotype was seen ten or more times. This chain links TRBV11-2 with TRBJ2-5; D is ambiguous. This CDR3 has 11 residues. V dropped 5 bases and J dropped 2 bases, with 3 bases sitting between them. CDR1 SGHAT and CDR2 FQNNGV come from the germline V gene. In nucleotides, the CDR3 is TGTGCCAGCAGCCTGCAAGAGACCCAGTACTTC. Translation: CASSLQETQYF.

This clonotype appeared many times. The V call is TRBV12-3 or TRBV12-4, the J call TRBJ1-1; 7 nucleotides align to TRBD1. The V gene end was trimmed by 5 bases and the J gene end by 5 bases; junction bases not matched to a gene: 8. The CDR3 extends over 14 amino acids. In nucleotides, the CDR3 is TGTGCCAGCAGTGTAAGGGCAGGGGGTACTGAAGCTTTCTTT. Protein: CASSVRAGGTEAFF.

This clonotype turned up a few times. This sequence joins TRBV28 and TRBJ2-3, with 14 bases lining up with TRBD2. CDR3 length equals 17 residues. V lost 2 bases and J lost 1; bases outside the gene matches: 2. Germline CDR1 and CDR2: MDHEN and SYDVKM. CDR3 nucleotides: TGTGCCAGCAGTTTAGAGACTAGCGGGGGGGGCACAGATACGCAGTATTTT. Amino acids: CASSLETSGGGTDTQYF.

At least ten counts were recorded for this clonotype. The V call is TRBV19, the J call TRBJ2-7, with TRBD1 identical over 7 bases. Unmatched junction bases numbered 4, after V lost 5 bases and J lost 3 bases. Germline V gives CDR1 LNHDA, CDR2 SQIVND (reference sequence). The CDR3 has 13 amino acids. The CDR3 DNA follows: TGTGCCAGTAGTTTGGGACAGAACTACGAGCAGTACTTC. Translation: CASSLGQNYEQYF.

This clonotype was observed a few times. The chain is built from TRBV7-9 and TRBJ2-7, with 8 positions matching TRBD1. The junction had 13 bases not matched to a gene; V was cut back by 5 bases and J by 7 bases. Germline loops: CDR1 SEHNR, CDR2 FQNEAQ (reference sequence). This CDR3 has 15 residues. CDR3 loop: CASSPDRGGRTEQYF. CDR3 nucleotides: TGTGCCAGCAGCCCAGACAGGGGAGGACGGACGGAGCAGTACTTC.